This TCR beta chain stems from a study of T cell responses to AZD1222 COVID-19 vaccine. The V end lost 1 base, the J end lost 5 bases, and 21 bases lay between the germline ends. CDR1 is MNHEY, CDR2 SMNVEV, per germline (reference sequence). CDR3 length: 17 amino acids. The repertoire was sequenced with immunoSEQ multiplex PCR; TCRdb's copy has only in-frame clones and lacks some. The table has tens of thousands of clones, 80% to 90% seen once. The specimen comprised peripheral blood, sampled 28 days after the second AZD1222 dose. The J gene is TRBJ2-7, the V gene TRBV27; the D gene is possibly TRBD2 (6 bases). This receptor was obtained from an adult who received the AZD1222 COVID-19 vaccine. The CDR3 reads CASSLFLGGRRVNEQYF. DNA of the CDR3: TGTGCCAGCAGTTTATTTCTGGGGGGACGCAGGGTTAACGAGCAGTACTTC.